Listed here are 23 T cell receptor beta chains from one sample, sequenced in a study of T cell responses to AZD1222 COVID-19 vaccine. The repertoire was sequenced with immunoSEQ multiplex PCR; TCRdb's copy has only in-frame clones and lacks some. This sample has about 260,000 clones; over 90% occur once, and the top ten carry around 0.58%. Specimen: peripheral blood, collected on day 0 of AZD1222 vaccination. The receptors derive from an adult in good health.

The genes are TRBV25-1 and TRBJ1-1, with a possible D match to TRBD1 (5 bases). This CDR3 is built from 15 residues. With 1 base removed from V and 4 bases from J, the gap between germline ends came to 13 bases. Germline V gene lookup returns CDR1 MGHDK and CDR2 SYGVNS. CDR3 sequence (DNA): TGTGCCAGCAGTGAATGGGGGGGATGGGCCACTGAAGCTTTCTTT. This encodes CASSEWGGWATEAFF. The full variable domain, with the rest looked up from reference TRBV25-1 and TRBJ1-1, is EADIYQTPRYLVIGTGKKITLECSQTMGHDKMYWYQQDPGMELHLIHYSYGVNSTEKGDLSSESTVSRIRTEHFPLTLESARPSHTSQYLCASSEWGGWATEAFFGQGTRLTVV.

V and J are TRBV27 and TRBJ1-6; a weak D match, TRBD1 (6 bases). This CDR3 comprises 17 residues. CDR1 MNHEY and CDR2 SMNVEV come from the germline V gene (reference sequence). Trimming shortened V by 6 bases and J by 7 bases, and 22 bases separated the two germline ends. CDR3 amino acids: CASRSRRARGLNSPLHF. The CDR3 nucleotides are TGTGCCAGCAGATCCCGGCGCGCCAGGGGATTGAATTCACCCCTCCACTTT.

The V gene is TRBV5-6, the J gene TRBJ1-1, with D unclear. With 7 bases removed from V and 0 bases from J, the gap between germline ends came to 13 bases. The length of the CDR3 is 14 residues. The germline V gene encodes CDR1 SGHDT and CDR2 YYEEEE. CDR3 nucleotide sequence: TGTGCCAGCTTCAGACGGAACATGAACACTGAAGCTTTCTTT. Amino acid sequence: CASFRRNMNTEAFF. The full variable domain, its missing parts supplied by reference TRBV5-6 and TRBJ1-1, is DAGVTQSPTHLIKTRGQQVTLRCSPKSGHDTVSWYQQALGQGPQFIFQYYEEEERQRGNFPDRFSGHQFPNYSSELNVNALLLGDSALYLCASFRRNMNTEAFFGQGTRLTVV.

V gene TRBV12-3 or TRBV12-4 combines with J gene TRBJ2-5, with D perhaps TRBD1 or TRBD2 (5 bases each). V lost 3 bases to trimming and J lost 1 base, with 6 bases between them. This CDR3 spans 13 amino acids. The CDR3 coding sequence is TGTGCCAGCAGTTTCGGGGCCCAAGAGACCCAGTACTTC. As protein: CASSFGAQETQYF.

The chain recombines TRBV6-5 with TRBJ2-1; 8 bases line up with TRBD1. The CDR3 sequence is 16 residues long. J lost 8 bases, V lost 0 bases, and 9 bases had no gene match. From germline, CDR1 is MNHEY and CDR2 SVGAGI. CDR3 protein: CASSYSRTGKGYEQFF. CDR3 in DNA: TGTGCCAGCAGTTACTCGAGGACAGGGAAAGGCTATGAGCAGTTCTTC.

The chain combines TRBV28 with TRBJ2-3; D unresolved. From germline, CDR1 is MDHEN and CDR2 SYDVKM. Trimming cost V 6 bases and J 0 bases, with 7 bases left between them. The CDR3 spans 13 residues. The CDR3 sequence: CASSRTSTDTQYF. CDR3 sequence (DNA): TGTGCCAGCAGCCGGACGAGCACAGATACGCAGTATTTT.

V is TRBV19 and J is TRBJ1-5; D is unclear. Germline V gives CDR1 LNHDA, CDR2 SQIVND (reference sequence). The V end lost 5 bases, the J end lost 3 bases, and 8 bases lay between the germline ends. There are 13 residues in the CDR3. The CDR3 sequence is CASSGYPNQPQHF. CDR3 DNA sequence: TGTGCCAGTAGTGGGTACCCCAATCAGCCCCAGCATTTT.

The CDR3, as DNA: TGTGCCAGCAGCCAAGTAGGGGGACCATACAATGAGCAGTTCTTC. It is translated as CASSQVGGPYNEQFF. V usage is TRBV14 and J usage is TRBJ2-1; possibly TRBD1 for D (6 bases). Germline CDR1 reads SGHDN; CDR2 reads FVKESK. The CDR3 spans 15 residues. V was cut by 1 base and J by 4 bases, with 11 bases left in between.

The chain links TRBV29-1 to TRBJ1-2, with 7 bases fitting TRBD1. Germline lookup yields CDR1 SQVTM and CDR2 ANQGSEA. With 6 bases clipped from V and 8 bases from J, the junction kept 15 bases outside the gene matches. The CDR3 sequence is 14 residues long. CDR3 loop: CSVGGGRGQGGYTF. The CDR3, as DNA: TGCAGCGTGGGAGGGGGTAGGGGGCAAGGCGGCTACACCTTC.

The J gene is TRBJ2-3, the V gene TRBV4-1, with D uncertain. Trimming stripped 0 bases from V and 2 bases from J, with 6 bases between. Germline V gene lookup returns CDR1 MGHRA and CDR2 YSYEKL. The CDR3 consists of 14 residues. In DNA form, the CDR3 reads TGCGCCAGCAGCCAAGATCGGGCCACAGATACGCAGTATTTT. This sequence encodes CASSQDRATDTQYF.

V is TRBV28 and J is TRBJ1-2; 8 bases align to TRBD1. Trimming cost V 10 bases and J 7 bases; bases outside gene matches: 20. Germline V lookup: CDR1 MDHEN, CDR2 SYDVKM. The CDR3 has 16 residues. In DNA form, the CDR3 reads TGTGCCATCCCCTTGGGCCGACAGGGGAGGTTTAGTGGCTACACCTTC. Its protein is CAIPLGRQGRFSGYTF.

The CDR3 region is CASSLKGITRGGETQYF. In DNA, the CDR3 is TGTGCCAGCAGCTTGAAAGGGATAACCCGAGGGGGAGAGACCCAGTACTTC. V gene TRBV5-4 combines with J gene TRBJ2-5; weak D call: TRBD1 (6 bases). The CDR3 extends over 17 amino acids. The V gene lost 1 base and the J gene lost 4 bases, with 20 bases spanning the gap. Germline values: CDR1 SGHNT, CDR2 YYREEE (reference sequence).

The V gene is TRBV18, the J gene TRBJ1-2; D is uncertain. The CDR3 covers 13 residues. Trimming took off 2 bases at V and 4 bases at J, with 8 bases between the two ends. Germline lookup yields CDR1 KGHSH and CDR2 LQKENI. This chain's CDR3 is CASSPSESYGYTF. As DNA, the CDR3 is TGTGCCAGCTCACCATCGGAGTCCTATGGCTACACCTTC. Based on the CDR3 plus reference TRBV18 and TRBJ1-2, the full variable domain is NAGVMQNPRHLVRRRGQEARLRCSPMKGHSHVYWYRQLPEEGLKFMVYLQKENIIDESGMPKERFSAEFPKEGPSILRIQQVVRGDSAAYFCASSPSESYGYTFGSGTRLTVV.

This chain uses TRBV13 with TRBJ2-3; D is possibly TRBD1 or TRBD2 (6 bases each). Per germline, CDR1 PRHDT and CDR2 FYEKMQ (reference sequence). Trimming removed 5 bases from V and 4 bases from J, with 16 bases in between. CDR3 length equals 15 residues. The CDR3 spells CASSQGRDRPDTQYF. CDR3 nucleotides: TGTGCCAGCAGCCAGGGGCGGGACCGGCCAGATACGCAGTATTTT. The whole variable domain, remainder taken from reference TRBV13 and TRBJ2-3, is AAGVIQSPRHLIKEKRETATLKCYPIPRHDTVYWYQQGPGQDPQFLISFYEKMQSDKGSIPDRFSAQQFSDYHSELNMSSLELGDSALYFCASSQGRDRPDTQYFGPGTRLTVL.

The chain carries TRBV7-2 and TRBJ1-4; D gene unclear. The CDR3 is made up of 13 amino acids. Germline V CDR1 and CDR2: SGHTA, FQGNSA. Trimming stripped 0 bases from V and 6 bases from J, with 5 bases between. The CDR3 DNA reads as TGTGCCAGCAGCTTAGCGTGGGATGAAAAACTGTTTTTT. This gives the protein CASSLAWDEKLFF. Full variable domain (remainder filled in from reference TRBV7-2 and TRBJ1-4): GAGVSQSPSNKVTEKGKDVELRCDPISGHTALYWYRQSLGQGLEFLIYFQGNSAPDKSGLPSDRFSAERTGGSVSTLTIQRTQQEDSAVYLCASSLAWDEKLFFGSGTQLSVL.

The V and J genes are TRBV19 and TRBJ1-5; D is uncertain. Germline V lookup: CDR1 LNHDA, CDR2 SQIVND (reference sequence). The CDR3 contains 15 residues. The V gene lost 3 bases and the J gene lost 3 bases, with 12 bases spanning the gap. CDR3 in amino acids: CASSMSPSNNQPQHF. CDR3 nucleotides: TGTGCCAGTAGTATGTCGCCATCGAACAATCAGCCCCAGCATTTT.

V gene TRBV2 combines with J gene TRBJ2-5; a weak D match, TRBD2 (5 bases). Germline V CDR1 and CDR2: SNHLY, FYNNEI. The CDR3 consists of 13 residues. V shed 7 bases and J shed 1 base, with 10 bases lying between them. The CDR3 spells CASILDFQETQYF. The CDR3 DNA reads as TGTGCCAGCATCTTGGACTTCCAAGAGACCCAGTACTTC.

The V and J genes are TRBV28 and TRBJ2-4; D possibly corresponds to TRBD2 (6 bases). The V gene lost 6 bases and the J gene lost 6 bases, with 15 bases spanning the gap. This CDR3 comprises 14 residues. From germline, CDR1 is MDHEN and CDR2 SYDVKM. CDR3 bases: TGTGCCAGCAGCGGCGGGAAACTATTAAACATTCAGTACTTC. Protein product: CASSGGKLLNIQYF.

This clone appeared once. The chain joins TRBV9 to TRBJ1-4; 7 bases align to TRBD1. Germline V gives CDR1 SGDLS, CDR2 YYNGEE. The CDR3 covers 15 residues. With V trimmed by 3 bases and J by 5 bases, 7 bases remained unmatched. The CDR3 coding sequence is TGTGCCAGCAGCGCGCGACAGGGCACCAATGAAAAACTGTTTTTT. Encoded protein: CASSARQGTNEKLFF.

The chain joins TRBV7-2 to TRBJ2-5, with no clear D. Trimming removed 1 base from V and 7 bases from J, with 7 bases in between. The length of the CDR3 is 12 residues. Germline assignment: CDR1 SGHTA and CDR2 FQGNSA. CDR3 amino acids: CASSLGGATQYF. In nucleotides, the CDR3 is TGTGCCAGCAGCTTAGGCGGCGCGACCCAGTACTTC.

The V and J genes are TRBV4-3 and TRBJ2-7, with 7 bases aligning to TRBD2. The CDR3 has 16 residues. CDR1 is LGHNA, CDR2 YSLEER, per germline. Trimming at V came to 1 base and at J to 6 bases, leaving 12 bases not matched to a gene. The CDR3 sequence: CASSQAWNWGGSEQYF. In nucleotides, the CDR3 is TGCGCCAGCAGCCAAGCTTGGAACTGGGGAGGGTCCGAGCAGTACTTC.

The V call is TRBV15, the J call TRBJ1-1; D gene unclear. The V gene's germline CDR1 is LNHNV and CDR2 YYDKDF (reference sequence). The CDR3 spans 14 residues. V lost 3 bases to trimming and J lost 1 base, with 9 bases between them. This CDR3 is CATSRPPGNTEAFF. CDR3 sequence (DNA): TGTGCCACCAGCAGGCCCCCCGGGAACACTGAAGCTTTCTTT.

The J gene is TRBJ2-1, the V gene TRBV10-2; 13 nucleotides align to TRBD2. Germline V gene sequence: CDR1 WSHSY, CDR2 SAAADI. V lost 6 bases and J lost 4; bases outside the gene matches: 12. The CDR3 contains 18 residues. The CDR3 reads CASRAGLAGPSVYNEQFF. As DNA, the CDR3 is TGCGCCAGCAGAGCGGGACTAGCGGGGCCGTCCGTTTACAATGAGCAGTTCTTC.